This TCR beta chain came from a study of post-analysis software for immune sequencing data. Every TCR beta cDNA library bore unique molecular identifiers. Approximately 0.5 million cDNA molecules were recovered from an input of roughly 0.95 to 11 million T cells. Using its own MiXCR run on the PCR reads, TCRdb lists one record per CDR3 protein. The table shows roughly 170,000 distinct CDR3 sequences, with about 30% occurring only once. Regarding the study as a whole: Diversity measured as normalized Chao1 was significantly lower in multiple sclerosis patients than in controls. F-measure co-clustering was strong for batch-matched samples.

This clonotype has a count of ten or more. The antigen is not known. Sequences were obtained from blood. This receptor was taken from a girl between 10 and 17 years old with multiple sclerosis.

DNA for the CDR3: TGTGCCAGCAGTCCCCGGGACAGGGCTACCTATGGCTACACCTTC. Residues: CASSPRDRATYGYTF. The chain couples TRBV27 to TRBJ1-2; 9 nucleotides align to TRBD1. The CDR3 covers 15 residues. Germline CDR1 MNHEY, CDR2 SMNVEV (reference sequence). The trim removed 5 bases at V and 4 bases at J, leaving 8 bases unmatched.